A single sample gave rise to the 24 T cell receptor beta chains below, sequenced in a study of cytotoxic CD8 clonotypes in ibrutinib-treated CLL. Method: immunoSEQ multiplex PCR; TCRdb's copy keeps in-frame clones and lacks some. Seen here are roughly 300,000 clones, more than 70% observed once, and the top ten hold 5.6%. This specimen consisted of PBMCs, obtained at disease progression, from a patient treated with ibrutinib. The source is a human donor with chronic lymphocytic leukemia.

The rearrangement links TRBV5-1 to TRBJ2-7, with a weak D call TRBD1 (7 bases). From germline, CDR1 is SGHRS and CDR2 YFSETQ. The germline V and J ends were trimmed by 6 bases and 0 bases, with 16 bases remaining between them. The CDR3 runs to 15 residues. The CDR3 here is CASNAQGGGSYEQYF. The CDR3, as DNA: TGCGCCAGCAACGCCCAGGGGGGCGGCTCCTACGAGCAGTACTTC.

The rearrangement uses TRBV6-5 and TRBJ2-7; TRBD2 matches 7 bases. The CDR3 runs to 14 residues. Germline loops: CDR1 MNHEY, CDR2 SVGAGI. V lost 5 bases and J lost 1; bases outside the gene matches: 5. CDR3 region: CASSNPGLSYEQYF. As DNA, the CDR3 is TGTGCCAGCAGTAATCCGGGACTATCCTACGAGCAGTACTTC.

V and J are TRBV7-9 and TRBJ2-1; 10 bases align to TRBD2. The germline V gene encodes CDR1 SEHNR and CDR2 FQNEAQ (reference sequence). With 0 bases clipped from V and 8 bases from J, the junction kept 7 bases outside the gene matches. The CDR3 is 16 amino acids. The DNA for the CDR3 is TGTGCCAGCAGCTTAGCGCTGACTAGCGGGTGGGATGAGCAGTTCTTC. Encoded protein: CASSLALTSGWDEQFF.

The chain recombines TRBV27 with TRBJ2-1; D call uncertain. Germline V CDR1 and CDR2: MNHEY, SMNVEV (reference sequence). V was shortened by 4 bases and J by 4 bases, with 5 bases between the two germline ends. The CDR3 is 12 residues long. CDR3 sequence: CASSSNYNEQFF. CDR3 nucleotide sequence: TGTGCCAGCAGTTCTAATTACAATGAGCAGTTCTTC.

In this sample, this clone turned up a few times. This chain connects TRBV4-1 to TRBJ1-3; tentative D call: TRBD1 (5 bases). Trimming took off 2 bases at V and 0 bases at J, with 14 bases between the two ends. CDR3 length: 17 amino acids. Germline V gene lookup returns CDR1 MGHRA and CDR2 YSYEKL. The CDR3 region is CASSQPRLGPSGNTIYF. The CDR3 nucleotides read TGCGCCAGCAGCCAACCACGACTGGGGCCCTCTGGAAACACCATATATTTT.

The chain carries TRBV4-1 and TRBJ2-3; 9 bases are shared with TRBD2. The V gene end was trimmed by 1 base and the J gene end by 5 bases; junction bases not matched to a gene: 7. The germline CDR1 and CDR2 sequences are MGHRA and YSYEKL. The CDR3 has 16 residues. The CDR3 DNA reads TGCGCCAGCAGCCAAGCTCGCGGGGGGGCCAGAGATACGCAGTATTTT. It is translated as CASSQARGGARDTQYF.

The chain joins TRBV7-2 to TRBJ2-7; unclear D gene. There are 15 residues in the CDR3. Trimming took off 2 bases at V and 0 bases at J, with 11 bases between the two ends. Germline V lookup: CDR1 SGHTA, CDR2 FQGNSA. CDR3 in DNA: TGTGCCAGCAGCTTAACCAGCGTTCCCTCCTACGAGCAGTACTTC. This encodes CASSLTSVPSYEQYF.

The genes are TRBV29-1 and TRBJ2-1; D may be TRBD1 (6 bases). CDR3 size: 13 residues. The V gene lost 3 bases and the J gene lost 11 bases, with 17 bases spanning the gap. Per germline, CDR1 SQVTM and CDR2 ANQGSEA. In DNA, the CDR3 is TGCAGCGTTGATCATTGGGACACCGCGCAGCAGTTCTTC. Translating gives CSVDHWDTAQQFF.

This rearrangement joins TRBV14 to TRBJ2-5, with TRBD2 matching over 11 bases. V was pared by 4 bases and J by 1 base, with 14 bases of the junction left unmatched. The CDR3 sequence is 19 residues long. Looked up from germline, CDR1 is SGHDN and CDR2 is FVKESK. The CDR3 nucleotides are TGTGCCAGCAGCCGCAGGGGACTAGCGGTGAGATTATTCCAAGAGACCCAGTACTTC. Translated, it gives CASSRRGLAVRLFQETQYF.

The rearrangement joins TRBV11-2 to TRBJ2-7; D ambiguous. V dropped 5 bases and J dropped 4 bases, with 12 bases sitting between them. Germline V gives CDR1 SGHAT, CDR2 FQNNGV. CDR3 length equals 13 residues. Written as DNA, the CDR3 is TGTGCCAGCAGCCTAGGATTTGGGTACGAGCAGTACTTC. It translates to CASSLGFGYEQYF.

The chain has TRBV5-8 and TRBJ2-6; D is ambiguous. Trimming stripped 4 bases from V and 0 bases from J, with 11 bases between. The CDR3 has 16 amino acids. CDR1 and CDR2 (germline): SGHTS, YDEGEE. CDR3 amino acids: CASSRRTSSGANVLTF. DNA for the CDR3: TGTGCCAGCAGCCGAAGGACGAGCTCTGGGGCCAACGTCCTGACTTTC. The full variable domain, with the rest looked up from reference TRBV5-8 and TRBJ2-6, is EAGVTQSPTHLIKTRGQQATLRCSPISGHTSVYWYQQALGLGLQFLLWYDEGEERNRGNFPPRFSGRQFPNYSSELNVNALELEDSALYLCASSRRTSSGANVLTFGAGSRLTVL.

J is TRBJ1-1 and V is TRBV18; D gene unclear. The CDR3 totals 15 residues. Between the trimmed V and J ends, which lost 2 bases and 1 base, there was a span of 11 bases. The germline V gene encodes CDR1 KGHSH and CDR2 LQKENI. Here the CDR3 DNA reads TGTGCCAGCTCACCAGATCCAGGCCCGAACACTGAAGCTTTCTTT. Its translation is CASSPDPGPNTEAFF.

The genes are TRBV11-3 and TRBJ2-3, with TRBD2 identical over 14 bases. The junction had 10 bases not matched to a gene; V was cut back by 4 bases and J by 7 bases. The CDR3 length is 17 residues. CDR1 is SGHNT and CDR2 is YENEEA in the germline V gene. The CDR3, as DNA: TGTGCCAGCAGCTCCTCAAGACTAGCGGGAGGGCTATATACGCAGTATTTT. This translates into CASSSSRLAGGLYTQYF. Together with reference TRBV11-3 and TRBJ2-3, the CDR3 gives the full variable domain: EAGVVQSPRYKIIEKKQPVAFWCNPISGHNTLYWYLQNLGQGPELLIRYENEEAVDDSQLPKDRFSAERLKGVDSTLKIQPAELGDSAVYLCASSSSRLAGGLYTQYFGPGTRLTVL.

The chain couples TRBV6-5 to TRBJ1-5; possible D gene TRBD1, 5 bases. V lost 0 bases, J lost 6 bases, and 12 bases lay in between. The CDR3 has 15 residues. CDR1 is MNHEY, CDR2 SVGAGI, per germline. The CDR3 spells CASSYSGSGGQPQHF. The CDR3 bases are TGTGCCAGCAGTTACTCCGGTTCCGGGGGTCAGCCCCAGCATTTT.

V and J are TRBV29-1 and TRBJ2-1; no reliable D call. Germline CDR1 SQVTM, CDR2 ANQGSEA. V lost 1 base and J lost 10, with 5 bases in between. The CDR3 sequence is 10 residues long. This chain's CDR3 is CSVEVSEQFF. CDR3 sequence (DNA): TGCAGCGTTGAAGTTAGCGAGCAGTTCTTC.

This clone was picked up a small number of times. CDR3 protein: CASSLRDKIYEQYF. CDR3 nucleotide sequence: TGTGCCAGCAGCTTACGGGACAAGATATACGAGCAGTACTTC. The genes are TRBV7-9 and TRBJ2-7; D may be TRBD1 (6 bases). The V end was cut by 2 bases, the J end by 4 bases, with 12 bases between. The CDR3 has 14 amino acids. Germline V gene sequence: CDR1 SEHNR, CDR2 FQNEAQ (reference sequence).

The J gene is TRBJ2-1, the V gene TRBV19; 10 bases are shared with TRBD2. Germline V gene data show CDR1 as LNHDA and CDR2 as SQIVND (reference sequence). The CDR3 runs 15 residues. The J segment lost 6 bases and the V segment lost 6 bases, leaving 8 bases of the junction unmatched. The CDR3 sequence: CASRGRAGGTNEQFF. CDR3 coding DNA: TGTGCCAGTAGGGGCCGAGCGGGGGGGACCAATGAGCAGTTCTTC. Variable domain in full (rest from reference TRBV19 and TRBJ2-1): DGGITQSPKYLFRKEGQNVTLSCEQNLNHDAMYWYRQDPGQGLRLIYYSQIVNDFQKGDIAEGYSVSREKKESFPLTVTSAQKNPTAFYLCASRGRAGGTNEQFFGPGTRLTVL.

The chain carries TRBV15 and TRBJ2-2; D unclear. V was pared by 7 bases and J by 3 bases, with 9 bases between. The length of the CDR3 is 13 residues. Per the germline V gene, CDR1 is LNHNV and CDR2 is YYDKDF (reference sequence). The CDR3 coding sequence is TGTGCCACCACGTTGGGTTACACCGGGGAGCTGTTTTTT. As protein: CATTLGYTGELFF.

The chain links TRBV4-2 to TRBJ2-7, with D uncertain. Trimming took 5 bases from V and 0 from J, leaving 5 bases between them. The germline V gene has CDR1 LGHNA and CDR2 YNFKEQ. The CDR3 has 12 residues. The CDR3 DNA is TGTGCCAGCAGCTCGAGCTCCTACGAGCAGTACTTC. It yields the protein CASSSSSYEQYF.

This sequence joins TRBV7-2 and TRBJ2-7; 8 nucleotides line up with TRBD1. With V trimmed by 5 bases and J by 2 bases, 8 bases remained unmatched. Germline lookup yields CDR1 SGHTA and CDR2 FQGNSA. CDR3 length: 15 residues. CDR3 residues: CASSGADRETYEQYF. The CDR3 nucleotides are TGTGCCAGCAGCGGGGCGGACAGGGAAACCTACGAGCAGTACTTC.

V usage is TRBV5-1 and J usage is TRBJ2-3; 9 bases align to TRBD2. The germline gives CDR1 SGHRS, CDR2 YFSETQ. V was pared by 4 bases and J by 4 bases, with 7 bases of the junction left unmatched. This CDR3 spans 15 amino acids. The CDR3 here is CASSHDGGRADTQYF. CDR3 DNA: TGCGCCAGCAGCCACGACGGCGGGAGGGCAGATACGCAGTATTTT.

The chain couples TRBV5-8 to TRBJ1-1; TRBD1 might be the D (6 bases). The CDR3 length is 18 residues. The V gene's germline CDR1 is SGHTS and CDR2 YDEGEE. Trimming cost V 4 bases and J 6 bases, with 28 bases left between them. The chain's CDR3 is CASSPRRRGFRGEAEAFF. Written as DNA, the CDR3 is TGTGCCAGCAGCCCGAGACGCAGGGGCTTTAGGGGCGAGGCTGAAGCTTTCTTT.

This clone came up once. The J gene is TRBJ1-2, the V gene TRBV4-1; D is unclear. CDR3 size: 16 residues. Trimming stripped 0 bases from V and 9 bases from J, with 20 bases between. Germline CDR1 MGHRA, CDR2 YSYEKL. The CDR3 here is CASSQDRFGEPKSYTF. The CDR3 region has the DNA TGCGCCAGCAGCCAAGATAGGTTTGGAGAGCCGAAAAGCTACACCTTC.

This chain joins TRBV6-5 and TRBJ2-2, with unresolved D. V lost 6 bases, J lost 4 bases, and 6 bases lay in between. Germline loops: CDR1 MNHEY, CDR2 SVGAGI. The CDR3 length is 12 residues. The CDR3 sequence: CASRVLTGELFF. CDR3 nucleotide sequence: TGTGCCAGCAGGGTCCTCACCGGGGAGCTGTTTTTT.